Sequencing of this T cell receptor (beta chain) was carried out in a study of blood T cell repertoires in COVID-19. Study-level information: The United States, Italy and Spain provided the acute and convalescent COVID-19 samples. Sample material is recorded as cDNA or gDNA derived from T cells, B-cell-depleted T cells, or PBMCs.

Original analysis: Reference gene primer amplification yielded estimated nucleated cell counts. This table comes from immunoSEQ multiplex PCR, and its TCRdb copy is limited to in-frame clones, with some not included. Clonal size and the V and J genes are those of that table, whereas D and trimming came from the DNA. The repertoire holds fewer than 250,000 clones, with roughly nine tenths as singletons. Sequencing was performed on peripheral blood. The receptor's source is a man between 65 and 79 years old with acute or convalescent COVID-19.

CDR3 residues: CASRILGTGNTGELFF. In nucleotides, the CDR3 is TGTGCCAGCAGAATTCTAGGGACAGGCAACACCGGGGAGCTGTTTTTT. This rearrangement joins TRBV5-5 to TRBJ2-2, with 8 bases lining up with TRBD1. Losses at the gene ends were 5 bases for V and 2 bases for J; bases not matched to a gene: 8. CDR1 is SGHKS and CDR2 is YYEKEE in the germline V gene (reference sequence). This CDR3 comprises 16 residues.